The 21 T cell receptor beta chains below come from one sample, sequenced in a study of T cell changes during pregnancy in multiple sclerosis. Using immunoSEQ multiplex PCR, the repertoire was profiled, and TCRdb retains in-frame clones only, with some absent. Of roughly 48,000 clones in the sample, over 80% were seen once. Material: CD4+ T cells from peripheral blood mononuclear cells, obtained in the second trimester of pregnancy. These receptors came from a female donor in good health, enrolled as a control in a pregnancy study.

This clone was counted a single time. This chain links TRBV10-3 with TRBJ2-1, with 8 positions matching TRBD2. This CDR3 has 14 amino acids. Germline V gene sequence: CDR1 ENHRY, CDR2 SYGVKD. V was pared by 7 bases and J by 5 bases, with 7 bases of the junction left unmatched. Here the CDR3 reads CAIKGTSGDNEQFF. The CDR3 DNA reads as TGTGCCATCAAGGGCACTAGCGGAGACAATGAGCAGTTCTTC.

This rearrangement joins TRBV25-1 to TRBJ2-1; D is unresolved. V was cut by 3 bases and J by 4 bases, with 10 bases left in between. The V gene's germline CDR1 is MGHDK and CDR2 SYGVNS. This CDR3 contains 14 residues. CDR3 DNA sequence: TGTGCCAGCAGTGAGACGGCAGCGTACAATGAGCAGTTCTTC. It yields the protein CASSETAAYNEQFF.

The chain is built from TRBV18 and TRBJ2-2; a weak D match, TRBD2 (5 bases). From germline, CDR1 is KGHSH and CDR2 LQKENI. This CDR3 is built from 12 residues. The V end lost 8 bases, the J end lost 6 bases, and 10 bases lay between the germline ends. In DNA form, the CDR3 reads TGTGCCAGCCCCGGGGATGCCGGGGAGCTGTTTTTT. It encodes CASPGDAGELFF.

The chain joins TRBV5-1 to TRBJ1-3, with D perhaps matching TRBD1 (5 bases). Germline V CDR1 and CDR2: SGHRS, YFSETQ. Trimming removed 0 bases from V and 7 bases from J, with 8 bases in between. The CDR3 has 13 residues. This chain's CDR3 is CASSLGTYNTIYF. The DNA for the CDR3 is TGCGCCAGCAGCTTGGGGACATATAACACCATATATTTT.

This chain's CDR3 is CASSILGGATDTQYF. The CDR3 bases are TGTGCCAGTAGTATTCTGGGGGGGGCCACAGATACGCAGTATTTT. V gene TRBV19 combines with J gene TRBJ2-3; D is possibly TRBD2 (7 bases). This CDR3 has 15 amino acids. The V end was cut by 3 bases, the J end by 2 bases, with 12 bases between. Germline V CDR1 and CDR2: LNHDA, SQIVND (reference sequence). The full variable domain, with the rest looked up from reference TRBV19 and TRBJ2-3, is DGGITQSPKYLFRKEGQNVTLSCEQNLNHDAMYWYRQDPGQGLRLIYYSQIVNDFQKGDIAEGYSVSREKKESFPLTVTSAQKNPTAFYLCASSILGGATDTQYFGPGTRLTVL.

This clone came up a few times. The chain joins TRBV6-1 to TRBJ1-2; 9 bases agree with TRBD1. This CDR3 region has 16 residues. V trimming: 2 bases; J trimming: 4 bases; junction bases outside the gene matches: 8. Germline CDR1 and CDR2: MNHNS and SASEGT. The CDR3 sequence is CASSEKTGGVGYGYTF. The CDR3 region has the DNA TGTGCCAGCAGTGAAAAAACAGGGGGCGTCGGCTATGGCTACACCTTC.

The CDR3 sequence: CASSSDRGNYGYTF. CDR3 sequence (DNA): TGTGCCAGCAGCAGCGACAGGGGCAACTATGGCTACACCTTC. The V and J genes are TRBV5-6 and TRBJ1-2, with 8 nucleotides matching TRBD1. CDR3 length equals 14 residues. The V and J ends lost 4 bases and 2 bases, in that order; junction bases with no gene match: 4. From germline, CDR1 is SGHDT and CDR2 YYEEEE.

This clone was seen once. This chain joins TRBV28 and TRBJ2-1; the match to TRBD2 covers 7 bases. Germline CDR1 and CDR2: MDHEN and SYDVKM. The CDR3 extends over 12 amino acids. V lost 6 bases to trimming and J lost 7 bases; unmatched junction nucleotides: 3. The CDR3 nucleotides read TGTGCCAGCAGGGGGGGGTGGAATGAGCAGTTCTTC. It encodes CASRGGWNEQFF.

V and J are TRBV5-1 and TRBJ2-2; TRBD2 is a possible D gene (5 bases). Per germline, CDR1 SGHRS and CDR2 YFSETQ. The CDR3 runs to 16 residues. Trimming removed 4 bases from V and 3 bases from J, with 16 bases in between. The chain's CDR3 is CASSPGVRRDTGELFF. The CDR3 DNA follows: TGCGCCAGCAGCCCTGGAGTCAGGCGGGACACCGGGGAGCTGTTTTTT.

The chain links TRBV19 to TRBJ2-1; the match to TRBD1 covers 8 bases. CDR1 is LNHDA, CDR2 SQIVND, per germline (reference sequence). The CDR3 loop spans 15 amino acids. V shed 3 bases and J 3 bases; nucleotides not matched to a gene: 4. The CDR3 sequence is CASSMGQVRYNEQFF. CDR3 sequence (DNA): TGTGCCAGTAGTATGGGACAGGTTCGCTACAATGAGCAGTTCTTC.

The rearrangement links TRBV4-1 to TRBJ2-1; possible D gene TRBD2, 5 bases. Germline V CDR1 and CDR2: MGHRA, YSYEKL. The CDR3 consists of 17 residues. Trimming shortened V by 0 bases and J by 7 bases, and 19 bases separated the two germline ends. CDR3 nucleotides: TGCGCCAGCAGCCAAGAAGGATCGGGAAGGGCGGGTAATGAGCAGTTCTTC. This codes for CASSQEGSGRAGNEQFF.

This clone has a single count. The CDR3 region is CASSFLSGQNNEQFF. The CDR3 DNA reads as TGTGCCAGCAGCTTCCTCAGCGGACAGAACAATGAGCAGTTCTTC. J is TRBJ2-1 and V is TRBV11-2; D is perhaps TRBD1 (6 bases). Looked up from germline, CDR1 is SGHAT and CDR2 is FQNNGV. This CDR3 region has 15 residues. V was shortened by 3 bases and J by 5 bases, with 14 bases between the two germline ends.

The chain recombines TRBV28 with TRBJ1-1; a possible D gene is TRBD1 (6 bases). The CDR3 sequence is 14 residues long. The germline V gene encodes CDR1 MDHEN and CDR2 SYDVKM. Trimming removed 5 bases at V and 2 bases at J, with 12 bases between. CDR3 sequence: CASSLMTGNTEAFF. In nucleotides, the CDR3 is TGTGCCAGCAGTCTCATGACAGGTAACACTGAAGCTTTCTTT.

This clone was counted once. The chain has TRBV19 and TRBJ1-5; D unresolved. CDR1 is LNHDA and CDR2 is SQIVND in the germline V gene (reference sequence). Trimming stripped 5 bases from V and 1 base from J, with 12 bases between. This CDR3 region has 15 residues. CDR3 region: CASSVRTGSNQPQHF. CDR3 coding DNA: TGTGCCAGTAGTGTCCGGACGGGGAGCAATCAGCCCCAGCATTTT.

The chain couples TRBV10-2 to TRBJ2-3; maybe TRBD2 (8 bases). The CDR3 length is 13 residues. Germline V gene data show CDR1 as WSHSY and CDR2 as SAAADI. Trimming left V 7 bases short and J 10 bases short, with 18 bases between. CDR3 sequence: CASKLQGRGAQYF. DNA for the CDR3: TGCGCCAGCAAACTACAGGGGCGGGGGGCGCAGTATTTT.

The rearrangement joins TRBV29-1 to TRBJ2-1, with TRBD2 as a possible D gene (6 bases). Germline lookup yields CDR1 SQVTM and CDR2 ANQGSEA. This CDR3 is built from 14 residues. Trimming cost V 6 bases and J 2 bases, with 14 bases left between them. The CDR3 DNA is TGCAGCGTCTCTCCGGGACTGACCTACAATGAGCAGTTCTTC. Encoded protein: CSVSPGLTYNEQFF.

CDR3 sequence reads: CASSGGQGSGETQYF. CDR3 nucleotides: TGCGCCAGCAGCGGGGGACAGGGGAGTGGAGAGACCCAGTACTTC. The rearrangement links TRBV5-1 to TRBJ2-5; TRBD1 aligns across 10 bases. CDR3 length: 15 amino acids. The J segment lost 4 bases and the V segment lost 4 bases, leaving 7 bases of the junction unmatched. Germline V lookup: CDR1 SGHRS, CDR2 YFSETQ.

V and J are TRBV11-1 and TRBJ2-7, with 11 nucleotides matching TRBD1. Germline loops: CDR1 SGHAT, CDR2 FQDESV (reference sequence). Losses at the gene ends were 5 bases for V and 5 bases for J; bases not matched to a gene: 8. This CDR3 spans 15 amino acids. CDR3 bases: TGTGCCAGCAGCAAAATAGGACAGGGGGCTCACGAGCAGTACTTC. It codes for CASSKIGQGAHEQYF.

This chain links TRBV10-3 with TRBJ2-2, with 13 positions matching TRBD2. Unmatched junction bases numbered 10, after V lost 5 bases and J lost 7 bases. The CDR3 is 17 amino acids. Germline CDR1 and CDR2: ENHRY and SYGVKD. CDR3 sequence (DNA): TGTGCCATCAGTCGACTAGCGGGAGGTTCTGTAGTCGGGGAGCTGTTTTTT. This gives the protein CAISRLAGGSVVGELFF.

The chain links TRBV9 to TRBJ2-3; possibly TRBD2 for D (6 bases). This CDR3 has 15 amino acids. V was cut by 4 bases and J by 3 bases, with 15 bases left in between. Germline CDR1 is SGDLS and CDR2 is YYNGEE. The CDR3 region is CASSPIADPTDTQYF. In DNA form, the CDR3 reads TGTGCCAGCAGCCCCATAGCGGATCCGACAGATACGCAGTATTTT.

V usage is TRBV28 and J usage is TRBJ2-5; 10 nucleotides align to TRBD2. Losses at the gene ends were 7 bases for V and 5 bases for J; bases not matched to a gene: 13. This CDR3 has 16 residues. From germline, CDR1 is MDHEN and CDR2 SYDVKM. The CDR3 loop reads CASTPWGAGGPETQYF. For the CDR3, the DNA is TGTGCCAGCACCCCTTGGGGAGCGGGAGGGCCCGAGACCCAGTACTTC.